The 8 T cell receptor beta chains given below trace back to one sample, sequenced in a study of blood T cell repertoires in COVID-19. The repertoire was sequenced with immunoSEQ multiplex PCR; TCRdb's copy has only in-frame clones and lacks some. Here the sample spans around 200,000 clones, around 84% being singletons. Sequenced: peripheral blood. These receptors came from a woman older than 75 with active or convalescent COVID-19.

This sequence joins TRBV29-1 and TRBJ1-1; D is undetermined. V gave up 3 bases and J gave up 3 bases, with 14 bases separating them. The CDR3 contains 14 residues. The germline V gene has CDR1 SQVTM and CDR2 ANQGSEA. CDR3 residues: CSVDVLREHTEAFF. CDR3 in DNA: TGCAGCGTTGATGTCCTAAGAGAGCACACTGAAGCTTTCTTT.

The rearrangement joins TRBV29-1 to TRBJ1-4; 9 positions match TRBD1. Germline V gene sequence: CDR1 SQVTM, CDR2 ANQGSEA. The CDR3 is 14 amino acids. V shed 3 bases and J 7 bases; nucleotides not matched to a gene: 6. The CDR3 sequence is CSVEDRGGREKLFF. The CDR3 nucleotides read TGCAGCGTTGAGGACAGGGGAGGTCGTGAAAAACTGTTTTTT.

This clone was recorded only once. The V call is TRBV18, the J call TRBJ2-6; 11 bases agree with TRBD1. Germline V CDR1 and CDR2: KGHSH, LQKENI. Losses at the gene ends were 6 bases for V and 0 bases for J; bases not matched to a gene: 7. The CDR3 covers 18 residues. The CDR3 nucleotides read TGTGCCAGCTCTCCGAGGACAGGGGGCGGCTCTGGGGCCAACGTCCTGACTTTC. This translates into CASSPRTGGGSGANVLTF. The variable domain in full, with the rest retrieved from reference TRBV18 and TRBJ2-6, is NAGVMQNPRHLVRRRGQEARLRCSPMKGHSHVYWYRQLPEEGLKFMVYLQKENIIDESGMPKERFSAEFPKEGPSILRIQQVVRGDSAAYFCASSPRTGGGSGANVLTFGAGSRLTVL.

V usage is TRBV2 and J usage is TRBJ2-1; possibly TRBD2 for D (5 bases). The V end lost 4 bases, the J end lost 6 bases, and 7 bases lay between the germline ends. This CDR3 region has 12 residues. Germline CDR1 is SNHLY and CDR2 is FYNNEI. DNA of the CDR3: TGTGCCAGCAGTGCTGAGGGCAATGAGCAGTTCTTC. It codes for CASSAEGNEQFF. Full variable domain (outside the CDR3, taken from reference TRBV2 and TRBJ2-1): EPEVTQTPSHQVTQMGQEVILRCVPISNHLYFYWYRQILGQKVEFLVSFYNNEISEKSEIFDDQFSVERPDGSNFTLKIRSTKLEDSAMYFCASSAEGNEQFFGPGTRLTVL.

This clone has a handful of counts. The chain couples TRBV9 to TRBJ2-5, with TRBD2 matching 8 bases. The germline V gene encodes CDR1 SGDLS and CDR2 YYNGEE. The CDR3 contains 14 residues. After removal of 4 bases from V and 3 bases from J, the junction contained 5 bases not matched to a gene. The CDR3 sequence: CASSTRAGEETQYF. CDR3 nucleotide sequence: TGTGCCAGCAGCACGAGAGCGGGAGAAGAGACCCAGTACTTC.

The J gene is TRBJ2-1, the V gene TRBV11-2; TRBD2 might be the D (6 bases). With 1 base removed from V and 8 bases from J, the gap between germline ends came to 18 bases. The CDR3 extends over 16 amino acids. Germline V gene sequence: CDR1 SGHAT, CDR2 FQNNGV. CDR3 protein: CASSLAGTFGGDEQFF. Here the CDR3 DNA reads TGTGCCAGCAGCTTAGCAGGAACATTCGGGGGAGATGAGCAGTTCTTC.

The chain is built from TRBV5-3 and TRBJ2-1; TRBD1 agrees at 8 bases. TRBV5-3 is sorted into the ORF group, with uncertain function. This CDR3 is built from 15 residues. Unmatched junction bases numbered 6, after V lost 0 bases and J lost 7 bases. In nucleotides, the CDR3 is TGTGCCAGAAGCTTGGCAGGGGGCTCGGGGAATGAGCAGTTCTTC. This gives the protein CARSLAGGSGNEQFF.

The chain has TRBV5-8 and TRBJ2-3; 12 bases are a match to TRBD1. The CDR3 runs 19 residues. Germline V gene lookup returns CDR1 SGHTS and CDR2 YDEGEE. With 4 bases clipped from V and 10 bases from J, the junction kept 22 bases outside the gene matches. CDR3 DNA sequence: TGTGCCAGCAGCCCGGTCGGGACAGGGGGCTCTTTCTTCACTTTACCGCAGTATTTT. Residues: CASSPVGTGGSFFTLPQYF.